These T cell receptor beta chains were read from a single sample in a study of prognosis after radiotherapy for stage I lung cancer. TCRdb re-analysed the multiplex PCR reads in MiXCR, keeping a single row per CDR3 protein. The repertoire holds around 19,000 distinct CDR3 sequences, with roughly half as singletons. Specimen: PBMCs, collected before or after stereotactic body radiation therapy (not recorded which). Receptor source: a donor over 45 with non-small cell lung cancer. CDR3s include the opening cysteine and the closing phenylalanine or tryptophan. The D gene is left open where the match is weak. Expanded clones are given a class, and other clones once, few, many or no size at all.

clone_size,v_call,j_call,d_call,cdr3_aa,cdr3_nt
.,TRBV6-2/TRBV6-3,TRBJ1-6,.,CASIQVSPPLHF,TGTGCCAGCATACAGGTAAGCCCACCCCTCCACTTT
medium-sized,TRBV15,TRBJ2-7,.,CATSRDKAGSGEQYF,TGTGCCACCAGCAGAGATAAGGCAGGGAGCGGCGAGCAGTACTTC
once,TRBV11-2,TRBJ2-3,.,CASRYTGKKATDTQYF,TGTGCCAGCAGATACACAGGCAAAAAGGCCACAGATACGCAGTATTTT
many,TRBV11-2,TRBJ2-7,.,CASSYGTSVTYEQYF,TGTGCCAGCAGTTATGGGACGTCGGTAACCTACGAGCAGTACTTC
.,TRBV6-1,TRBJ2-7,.,CASSENGGEQYF,TGTGCCAGCAGTGAAAACGGGGGTGAGCAGTACTTT
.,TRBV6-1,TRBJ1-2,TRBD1,CASSLRQGSGCTF,TGTGCCAGCAGTCTCCGACAGGGCTCTGGCTGCACCTTC
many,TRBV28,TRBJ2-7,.,CASSSPGTRLEQYF,TGTGCCAGCAGTTCCCCCGGGACCCGTTTGGAGCAGTACTTC
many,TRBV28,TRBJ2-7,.,CASRLVDEQYF,TGTGCCAGCAGACTAGTCGACGAGCAGTACTTC
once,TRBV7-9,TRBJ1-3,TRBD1,CASSFRRAGGGGGAGNTIYF,TGTGCCAGCAGCTTTAGGAGGGCAGGGGGCGGAGGGGGTGCTGGAAACACCATATATTTT
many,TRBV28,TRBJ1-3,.,CASLQGGAGNTIYF,TGTGCCAGCCTTCAGGGTGGCGCTGGAAACACCATATATTTT
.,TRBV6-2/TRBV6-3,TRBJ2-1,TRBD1,CASIPIPGQVRNEQFF,TGTGCCAGCATCCCCATCCCCGGACAGGTGCGGAATGAGCAGTTCTTC
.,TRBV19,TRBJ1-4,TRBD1,CARVGQGDITNEKLFF,TGTGCCAGGGTCGGACAGGGAGACATAACTAATGAAAAACTGTTTTTT
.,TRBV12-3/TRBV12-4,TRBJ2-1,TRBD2,CASSLSGRSRDEQFF,TGTGCCAGCAGTTTAAGCGGGAGAAGTCGAGATGAGCAGTTCTTC
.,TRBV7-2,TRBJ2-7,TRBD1,CASSPRTGEYEQYF,TGTGCCAGCAGCCCAAGGACAGGGGAGTACGAGCAGTACTTC
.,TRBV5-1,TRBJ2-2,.,CASSLKSIGSVDAGELFF,TGCGCCAGCAGCTTGAAGTCCATCGGGTCCGTCGACGCCGGGGAGCTGTTTTTT
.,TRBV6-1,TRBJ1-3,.,CASGPSGNTIYF,TGTGCCAGCGGTCCCTCTGGAAACACCATATATTTT
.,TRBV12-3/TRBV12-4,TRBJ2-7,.,CASTTYEQYF,TGTGCCAGCACCACCTACGAGCAGTACTTC
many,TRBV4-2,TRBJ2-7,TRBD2,CASSQDRGTSGSEQYF,TGTGCCAGCAGCCAAGATAGGGGGACTAGCGGGAGCGAGCAGTACTTC
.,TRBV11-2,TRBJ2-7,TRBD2,CANISGGAGSEQYF,TGTGCCAACATCTCGGGGGGAGCGGGAAGTGAGCAGTACTTC
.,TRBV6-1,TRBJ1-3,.,CASSGTHGNSGNTIYF,TGTGCCAGCAGTGGTACCCATGGGAACTCTGGAAACACCATATATTTT
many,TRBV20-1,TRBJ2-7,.,CSARTGAGYEQYF,TGCAGTGCTCGGACTGGGGCTGGGTACGAGCAGTACTTC
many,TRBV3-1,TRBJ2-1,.,CASSQERGLRNEQFF,TGTGCCAGCAGCCAAGAAAGGGGACTCCGCAATGAGCAGTTCTTC
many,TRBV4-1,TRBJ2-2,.,CASSQGGGYTGELFF,TGCGCCAGCAGCCAAGGGGGAGGTTACACCGGGGAGCTGTTTTTT
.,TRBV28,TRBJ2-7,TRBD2,CASSFPTSGGHIEQYF,TGTGCCAGCAGTTTCCCCACTAGCGGGGGACATATCGAGCAGTACTTC
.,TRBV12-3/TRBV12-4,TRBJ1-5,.,CASSLGGGGNQPQHF,TGTGCCAGCAGTTTAGGAGGGGGTGGCAATCAGCCCCAGCATTTT
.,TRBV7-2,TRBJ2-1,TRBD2,CASSTRGGDEQFF,TGTGCCAGCAGCACGCGCGGGGGGGATGAGCAGTTCTTC
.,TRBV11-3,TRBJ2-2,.,CASSLDLPGTGELFF,TGTGCCAGCAGCTTAGATCTCCCGGGGACCGGTGAGCTGTTTTTT
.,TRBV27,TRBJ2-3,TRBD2,CASSLSTTSGRAEDTQYF,TGTGCCAGCAGTTTATCCACGACTAGCGGGAGAGCCGAAGATACGCAGTATTTT